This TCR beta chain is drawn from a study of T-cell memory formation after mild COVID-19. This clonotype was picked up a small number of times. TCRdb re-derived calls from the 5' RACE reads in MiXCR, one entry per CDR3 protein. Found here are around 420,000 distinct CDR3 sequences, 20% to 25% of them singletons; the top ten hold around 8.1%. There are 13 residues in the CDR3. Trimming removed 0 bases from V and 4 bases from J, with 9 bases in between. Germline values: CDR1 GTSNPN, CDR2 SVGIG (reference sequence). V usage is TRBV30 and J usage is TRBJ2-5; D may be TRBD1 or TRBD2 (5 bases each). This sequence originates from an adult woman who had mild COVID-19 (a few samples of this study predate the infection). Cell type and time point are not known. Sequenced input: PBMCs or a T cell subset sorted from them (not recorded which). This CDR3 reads CAWSVLGGETQYF. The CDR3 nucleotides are TGTGCCTGGAGTGTACTTGGGGGAGAGACCCAGTACTTC.